This TCR beta chain stems from a study of breast tumors, draining lymph nodes, adjacent tissues. One entry per CDR3 protein, called by TCRdb with MiXCR from the multiplex PCR reads. The sample holds 20,000 to 30,000 distinct CDR3 sequences, about 24% seen once. Study observations and caveats: Compared with basal-like, luminal-like tumors shared significantly more repertoire with nontumor tissue. The data were judged consistent with most tumor T cells coming from lymph node and expanding in tumor.

V was trimmed by 6 bases and J by 0 bases, leaving 17 bases between them. There are 16 residues in the CDR3. Germline V gene data show CDR1 as SQVTM and CDR2 as ANQGSEA. This clonotype showed up many times. Its antigen remains unidentified. The receptor's source is a female donor with breast cancer. Some clones in this sample may be carry-over from other donors' samples. Sequencing was performed on breast tumor tissue. V and J are TRBV29-1 and TRBJ2-2; the D gene could be TRBD1 or TRBD2 (5 bases each). This CDR3 reads CSVGPGPTTNTGELFF. CDR3 DNA: TGCAGCGTCGGACCGGGACCGACGACGAACACCGGGGAGCTGTTTTTT.